This T cell receptor beta chain comes out of a study of blood T cell repertoires in COVID-19. Turning to the study itself: Samples taken during acute and convalescent COVID-19 were collected in the United States, Italy and Spain. T cells, B-cell-depleted T cells, or PBMCs supplied cDNA or gDNA.

Seattle patients were enrolled during active infection and followed longitudinally. Germline lookup yields CDR1 MNHEY and CDR2 SVGEGT. Trimming stripped 5 bases from V and 1 base from J, with 17 bases between. CDR3 length: 16 amino acids. In the authors' workflow: Amplifying reference gene primers gave estimates of nucleated cell counts. Some clones are missing from TCRdb's copy, which holds only in-frame ones; the method was immunoSEQ multiplex PCR. The V and J calls and clone size are taken from that table; D and trimming were inferred from the DNA. Of 450,000 or so clones listed, roughly 89% are singletons.

Sequenced input: peripheral blood. The chain recombines TRBV6-2 or TRBV6-3 with TRBJ1-2; D possibly corresponds to TRBD1 (5 bases). The sequence was collected from a man aged 18-30 years with COVID-19, enrolled during active disease. In DNA form, the CDR3 reads TGTGCCAGCAGTCTCGGGACGGGAGGATTTAACTATGGCTACACCTTC. Amino acid sequence: CASSLGTGGFNYGYTF.